This T cell receptor beta chain derives from a study of OX40 agonist ivuxolimab in advanced cancers. The overall study: Patients were treated with intravenous ivuxolimab, dosed at 0.01 to 10 mg/kg and infused every 2 weeks.

This clone was seen only a few times. Generated by immunoSEQ multiplex PCR, the TCRdb table keeps only in-frame clones and is missing some. The sample lists fewer than 40,000 clones, over 60% occurring once. The germline V gene has CDR1 SGHRS and CDR2 YFSETQ. This CDR3 region has 16 residues. Losses at the gene ends were 8 bases for V and 4 bases for J; bases not matched to a gene: 13. Sequenced material: CD4+ or CD8+ T cells sorted from blood, taken in a trial of the OX40 agonist ivuxolimab. This TCR was recovered from an adult with an advanced solid tumor such as melanoma, head and neck, liver or kidney cancer. The chain employs TRBV5-1 and TRBJ2-3; 10 bases are a match to TRBD2. CDR3 residues: CASALSPGLAPDTQYF. The DNA for the CDR3 is TGCGCCAGTGCGCTGAGTCCGGGACTAGCGCCAGATACGCAGTATTTT.